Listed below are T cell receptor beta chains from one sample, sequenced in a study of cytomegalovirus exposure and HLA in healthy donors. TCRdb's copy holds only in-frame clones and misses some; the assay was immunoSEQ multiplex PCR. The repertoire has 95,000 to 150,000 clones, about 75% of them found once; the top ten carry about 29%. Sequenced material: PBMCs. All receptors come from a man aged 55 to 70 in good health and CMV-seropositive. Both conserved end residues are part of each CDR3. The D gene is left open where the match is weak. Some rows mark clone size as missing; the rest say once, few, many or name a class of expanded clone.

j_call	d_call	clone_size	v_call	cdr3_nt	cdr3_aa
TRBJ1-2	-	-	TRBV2	TGTGCCAGCAGCTCTAAGGCGGGGGTCTATGGCTACACCTTC	CASSSKAGVYGYTF
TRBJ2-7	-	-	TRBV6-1	TGTGCCAGCAGTGAATATGGGGGACTCGTCTACGAGCAGTACTTC	CASSEYGGLVYEQYF
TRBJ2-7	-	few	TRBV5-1	TGCGCCAGCAGCTTGAGGGGGGGTCCGAACGAGCAGTACTTC	CASSLRGGPNEQYF
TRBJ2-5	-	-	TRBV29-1	TGCAGCGTTGACAGGGGCCCCCAAGAGACCCAGTACTTC	CSVDRGPQETQYF
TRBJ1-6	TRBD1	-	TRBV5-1	TGCGCCAGCAGCGAAGCCGGGACAGGGGATTCACCCCTCCACTTT	CASSEAGTGDSPLHF
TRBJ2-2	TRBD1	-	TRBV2	TGTGCCAGCAGTGCCAGGGGGCGGGCCGGGGAGCTGTTTTTT	CASSARGRAGELFF
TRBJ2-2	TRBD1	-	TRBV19	TGTGCCAGTAGTCCCTGGACAGGCAGCACCGGGGAGCTGTTTTTT	CASSPWTGSTGELFF
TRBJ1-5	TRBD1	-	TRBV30	TGTGCCTGGAGTGTTCAGGGACAGTACCTCAGGCATCAGCCCCAGCATTTT	CAWSVQGQYLRHQPQHF
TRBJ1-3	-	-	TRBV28	TGTGCCAGCAGTTTGTACAGATCTGGAAACACCATATATTTT	CASSLYRSGNTIYF
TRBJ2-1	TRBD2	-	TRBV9	TGTGCCAGCAGCGCTGGGGGACTAGCGGGGGGAGATGAGCAGTTCTTC	CASSAGGLAGGDEQFF
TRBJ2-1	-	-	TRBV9	TGTGCCAGCAGCGTAAGTGGGAGCTCCTACAATGAGCAGTTCTTC	CASSVSGSSYNEQFF
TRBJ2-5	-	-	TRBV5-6	TGTGCCAGCAGCTGGGAACGGAGGGTTACCCAGTACTTC	CASSWERRVTQYF
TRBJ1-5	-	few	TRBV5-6	TGTGCCAGCAGCTTGGGCAGGGCCAATCAGCCCCAGCATTTT	CASSLGRANQPQHF
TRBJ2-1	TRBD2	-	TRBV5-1	TGCGCCAGCAGCTTTAACCCGTCTAGCGGGACCAATGAGCAGTTCTTC	CASSFNPSSGTNEQFF
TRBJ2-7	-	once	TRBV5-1	TGCGCCAGCAGCTCTGAGGGGGGGACGCCCCGGAGCTCCTACGAGCAGTACTTC	CASSSEGGTPRSSYEQYF
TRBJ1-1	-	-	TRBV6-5	TGTGCCAGCAGCCGGAGGAACACTGAAGCTTTCTTT	CASSRRNTEAFF
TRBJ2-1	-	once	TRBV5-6	TGTGCCAGCTCCCGAAGGGGGGGAGGGGATGATGAGCAGTTCTTC	CASSRRGGGDDEQFF
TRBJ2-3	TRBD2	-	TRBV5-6	TGTGCCAGCAGCTTGCTGGGACTAGCGGGGGCAGATACGCAGTATTTT	CASSLLGLAGADTQYF
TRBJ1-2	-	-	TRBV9	TGTGCCAGCAGCGTAGAGGAGGGGAACTATGGCTACACCTTC	CASSVEEGNYGYTF
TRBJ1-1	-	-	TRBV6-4	TGTGCCAGCAGTCGGGGGGTGAACACTGAAGCTTTCTTT	CASSRGVNTEAFF
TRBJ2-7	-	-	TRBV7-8	TGTGCCAGCAGCCCCGGAGGCAGGGGGGCTTACGAGCAGTACTTC	CASSPGGRGAYEQYF
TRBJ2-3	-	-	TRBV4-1	TGCGCCAGCAGCCAAGGAGATCTGGCAGATACGCAGTATTTT	CASSQGDLADTQYF
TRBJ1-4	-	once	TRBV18	TGTGCCAGCTCACAACAGGCGGCAACTAATGAAAAACTGTTTTTT	CASSQQAATNEKLFF
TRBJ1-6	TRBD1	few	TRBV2	TGTGCCAGCAGTGTCAGGGGACAGGGGAAGGATTCACCCCTCCACTTT	CASSVRGQGKDSPLHF
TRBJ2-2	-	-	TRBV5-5	TGTGCCAGCAGCCCTTCGCGGGGCACTCACACCGGGGAGCTGTTTTTT	CASSPSRGTHTGELFF
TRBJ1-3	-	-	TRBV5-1	TGCGCCAGCAGCTTACTACAGGGTTCAACTGGAAACACCATATATTTT	CASSLLQGSTGNTIYF
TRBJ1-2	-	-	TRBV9	TGTGCCAGCAGCGTAGCCGCAGGGTTACTTGGCTACACCTTC	CASSVAAGLLGYTF
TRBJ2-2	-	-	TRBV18	TGTGCCAGCTCACCACCCGGTCGAGGTCTTACGACCGGGGAGCTGTTTTTT	CASSPPGRGLTTGELFF
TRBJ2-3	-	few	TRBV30	TGTGCCTGGAGTGTTGGGGGGTTTAGCACAGATACGCAGTATTTT	CAWSVGGFSTDTQYF
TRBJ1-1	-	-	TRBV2	TGTGCCAGCAGTGCGGTAGGGGTACTGTTAAGTAAGACTGAAGCTTTCTTT	CASSAVGVLLSKTEAFF
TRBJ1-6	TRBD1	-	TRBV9	TGTGCCAGCAGCGTAGATCCAGGGGGCGTTGAGTTACCCCTCCACTTT	CASSVDPGGVELPLHF
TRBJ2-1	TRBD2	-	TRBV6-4	TGTGCCAGCAGTGACTCGACGGGAGGGCCAAGAAATGAGCAGTTCTTC	CASSDSTGGPRNEQFF
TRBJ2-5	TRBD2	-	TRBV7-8	TGTGCCAGCAGCTTAGTTCGGCTAGCGGGGGGGCCAGAGACCCAGTACTTC	CASSLVRLAGGPETQYF
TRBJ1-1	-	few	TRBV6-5	TGTGCCAGCAGGCCTCCGCCCTCAGGGAAAGCTTTCTTT	CASRPPPSGKAFF
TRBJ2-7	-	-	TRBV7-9	TGTGCCAGCAGCCCCCTGACAACCATGGGTTACGAGCAGTACTTC	CASSPLTTMGYEQYF
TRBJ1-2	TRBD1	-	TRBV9	TGTGCCAGCAGCGGGGGACTGGACCGGGACAGGGGCTACACCTTC	CASSGGLDRDRGYTF
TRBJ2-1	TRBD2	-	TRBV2	TGTGCCAGCAGTGACTGGGCTAGCGGGAGGGAGGAGCAGTTCTTC	CASSDWASGREEQFF
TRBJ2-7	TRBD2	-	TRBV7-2	TGTGCCAGCAACCTAGCGGGAGGAAGATACGAGCAGTACTTC	CASNLAGGRYEQYF
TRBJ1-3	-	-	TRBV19	TGTGCCAGTAGTCCCCGCGGAGCCGGAAACACCATATATTTT	CASSPRGAGNTIYF
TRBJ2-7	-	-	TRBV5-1	TGCGCCAGCAGCTTGGAACTGGTCTCCTACGAGCAGTACTTC	CASSLELVSYEQYF
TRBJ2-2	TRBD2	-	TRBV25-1	TGTGCCAGCAGTGAATATTCGACTAGCGGGGGGCTTGGCGGGGAGCTGTTTTTT	CASSEYSTSGGLGGELFF
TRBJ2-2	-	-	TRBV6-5	TGTGCCAGCGCCTCATATGGCAGGGCCACCGGGGAGCTGTTTTTT	CASASYGRATGELFF
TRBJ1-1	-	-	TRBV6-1	TGTGCCGGGGGGGCGGAGAACACTGAAGCTTTCTTT	CAGGAENTEAFF
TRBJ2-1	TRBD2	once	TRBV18	TGTGCCAGCTCACCTCTAGCGGGAGTTAATGAGCAGTTCTTC	CASSPLAGVNEQFF
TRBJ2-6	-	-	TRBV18	TGTGCCAGCTCACCACCCAATGGGGCCAACGTCCTGACTTTC	CASSPPNGANVLTF